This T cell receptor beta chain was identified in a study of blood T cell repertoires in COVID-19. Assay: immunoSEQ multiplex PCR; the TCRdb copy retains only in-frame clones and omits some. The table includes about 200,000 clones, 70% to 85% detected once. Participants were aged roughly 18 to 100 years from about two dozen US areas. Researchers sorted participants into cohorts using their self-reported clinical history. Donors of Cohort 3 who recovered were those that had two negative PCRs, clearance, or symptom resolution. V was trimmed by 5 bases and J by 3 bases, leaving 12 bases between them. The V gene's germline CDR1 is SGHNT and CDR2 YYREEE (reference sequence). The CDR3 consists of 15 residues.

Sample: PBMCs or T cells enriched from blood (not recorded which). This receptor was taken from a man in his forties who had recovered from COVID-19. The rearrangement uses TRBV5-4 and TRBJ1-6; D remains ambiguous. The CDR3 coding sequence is TGTGCCAGCAGTATGGACTCAAACTATAATTCACCCCTCCACTTT. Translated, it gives CASSMDSNYNSPLHF.